A single sample is the source of the 22 T cell receptor beta chains below, sequenced in a study of T cells expressing NK-cell markers. TCRdb re-called the 5' RACE reads, yielding one record per CDR3 amino acid sequence without DNA. This listing includes about 260,000 distinct CDR3 sequences. The sequenced material came from blood T cells: a sorted CD56 or NKG2C T cell subset, CD4+ or CD8+ T cells, or bulk PBMC T cells (not recorded which). The origin of the receptors is a woman between 18 and 70 years old in good health.

The chain recombines TRBV20-1 with TRBJ2-1; lacking DNA, the TRBD2 call made by TCRdb goes unchecked. The CDR3 sequence is 15 residues long. Germline lookup yields CDR1 DFQATT and CDR2 SNEGSKA (reference sequence). CDR3 residues: CSASHTSGRAREQFF.

The gene calls are TRBV27 and TRBJ1-1; TCRdb outputs TRBD1, but without DNA this stays unchecked. CDR1 and CDR2 (germline): MNHEY, SMNVEV (reference sequence). The CDR3 loop spans 17 amino acids. The CDR3 is CASRSWGQGVLNTEAFF.

The chain recombines TRBV5-6 with TRBJ1-1. This CDR3 comprises 17 residues. The germline V gene has CDR1 SGHDT and CDR2 YYEEEE. CDR3: CASSLAWAGGENTEAFF.

The chain recombines TRBV5-1 with TRBJ2-3. Germline values: CDR1 SGHRS, CDR2 YFSETQ. The CDR3 covers 13 residues. The CDR3 spells CASRSGGADTQYF.

The rearrangement joins TRBV11-2 to TRBJ2-3; TCRdb designates TRBD2, a call that cannot be tested without DNA. Germline CDR1 reads SGHAT; CDR2 reads FQNNGV. This CDR3 has 17 residues. CDR3 residues: CASRHPGTSILTDTQYF.

V usage is TRBV27 and J usage is TRBJ2-1. CDR1 and CDR2 from the germline V gene are MNHEY and SMNVEV (reference sequence). The CDR3 runs to 16 residues. CDR3 loop: CASSLFRWSSYNEQFF.

The chain combines TRBV5-1 with TRBJ2-5; the D gene TCRdb calls, TRBD1, cannot be checked with no DNA. The CDR3 totals 16 residues. Germline loops: CDR1 SGHRS, CDR2 YFSETQ. The CDR3 is CASSLARNGAGETQYF.

This sequence joins TRBV5-1 and TRBJ2-1; without DNA, the TCRdb call of TRBD1 cannot be checked. Germline V gene lookup returns CDR1 SGHRS and CDR2 YFSETQ. The CDR3 is 15 amino acids. The CDR3 sequence: CASSRGTGEINEQFF.

The chain has TRBV5-1 and TRBJ2-5. The CDR3 runs to 17 residues. Germline CDR1 is SGHRS and CDR2 is YFSETQ. CDR3 residues: CASSWNRFDAAGETQYF.

The rearrangement uses TRBV11-1 and TRBJ2-2; TCRdb lists TRBD2, though no DNA is available to test this call. CDR1 SGHAT and CDR2 FQDESV come from the germline V gene (reference sequence). The CDR3 is 18 amino acids. The chain's CDR3 is CASSTQSLAGAGTGELFF.

The chain employs TRBV6-1 and TRBJ1-3; TCRdb's D gene call, TRBD1, goes unchecked for lack of DNA. The CDR3 consists of 14 residues. In germline, CDR1 is MNHNS, CDR2 SASEGT. The CDR3 here is CASRPDRGSHTIYF.

The CDR3 loop reads CSAIRTGIANYGYTF. The V call is TRBV20-1, the J call TRBJ1-2; TCRdb selects TRBD1, and the lack of DNA leaves this call unchecked. The germline gives CDR1 DFQATT, CDR2 SNEGSKA (reference sequence). CDR3 length: 15 residues.

The chain uses TRBV7-2 and TRBJ2-5; the TCRdb call, TRBD1, lacks DNA for checking. Germline CDR1 reads SGHTA; CDR2 reads FQGNSA. The CDR3 runs 15 residues. CDR3 residues: CASSFWGRGLETQYF.

This rearrangement joins TRBV20-1 to TRBJ2-1; TCRdb reports TRBD1, a call that lacks DNA to check it against. This CDR3 region has 15 residues. CDR1 is DFQATT, CDR2 SNEGSKA, per germline (reference sequence). CDR3 residues: CSASPGGSSYNEQFF.

The V gene is TRBV5-1, the J gene TRBJ2-7; the D call of TRBD2 rests on TCRdb alone, since no DNA is present to check it. This CDR3 has 14 amino acids. Germline-derived CDR1 and CDR2 are SGHRS and YFSETQ. This chain's CDR3 is CASSSTSGTYEQYF.

The chain employs TRBV3-1 and TRBJ2-2; lacking DNA, the TRBD2 call made by TCRdb goes unchecked. Germline V CDR1 and CDR2: LGHDT, YNNKEL (reference sequence). The CDR3 spans 15 residues. CDR3 region: CASTSRGRQAGELFF.

This chain connects TRBV6-2 or TRBV6-3 to TRBJ2-2; TCRdb proposes TRBD1, but this gene call is untestable without DNA. The V gene's germline CDR1 is MNHEY and CDR2 SVGEGT. This CDR3 is built from 14 residues. CDR3 protein: CASRTGMKTGELFF.

The gene calls are TRBV7-9 and TRBJ2-3; TCRdb lists TRBD1, though no DNA is available to test this call. The CDR3 contains 16 residues. In germline, CDR1 is SEHNR, CDR2 FQNEAQ (reference sequence). The CDR3 is CASSHRGQGAVDTQYF.

This rearrangement joins TRBV20-1 to TRBJ2-7; TCRdb indicates TRBD1, and absent DNA this call remains unverified. This CDR3 spans 14 amino acids. Looked up from germline, CDR1 is DFQATT and CDR2 is SNEGSKA (reference sequence). This CDR3 is CSARPGQAFGEQYF.

The chain has TRBV7-2 and TRBJ2-3. CDR1 is SGHTA and CDR2 is FQGNSA in the germline V gene. This CDR3 contains 14 residues. The chain's CDR3 is CASSEWPFTDTQYF. Full variable domain (remainder filled in from reference TRBV7-2 and TRBJ2-3): GAGVSQSPSNKVTEKGKDVELRCDPISGHTALYWYRQSLGQGLEFLIYFQGNSAPDKSGLPSDRFSAERTGGSVSTLTIQRTQQEDSAVYLCASSEWPFTDTQYFGPGTRLTVL.

V usage is TRBV7-2 and J usage is TRBJ2-3; with no DNA, the TCRdb D assignment of TRBD1 cannot be verified. The CDR3 has 13 residues. Germline CDR1 reads SGHTA; CDR2 reads FQGNSA. The CDR3 loop reads CASSWTGTDTQYF.

The chain has TRBV12-3 or TRBV12-4 and TRBJ2-3. The CDR3 spans 13 residues. CDR3 sequence reads: CASSLALADTQYF.